This T cell receptor (beta chain) comes out of a study of CD8+ T cells in alopecia areata. cDNA prepared by RNA extraction and subsequent reverse transcription served as the template for sequencing. Measured with immunoSEQ multiplex PCR; TCRdb has only the in-frame clones, and not every one. The sample holds 150,000 to 160,000 clones, less than 65% seen once. CD4+ and CD8+ T cells were sorted from PBMCs. The V segment lost 6 bases and the J segment 3 bases; nucleotides outside the gene matches: 5. The CDR3 is 12 residues long. CDR1 and CDR2 from the germline V gene are SQVTM and ANQGSEA. This sequence joins TRBV29-1 and TRBJ2-7; 7 bases agree with TRBD1. This sample comprised CD8+ T cells sorted from blood, obtained at week 0. The TCR was taken from a human donor with alopecia areata. The CDR3 nucleotides are TGCAGCGTGGGGCGACAGGGCTACGAGCAGTACTTC. This gives the protein CSVGRQGYEQYF.